This T cell receptor (beta chain) was captured in a study of T cells after yellow fever vaccination (dated by TCRdb to 2018 to 2020). About the full investigation: Memory subsets (EM, EMRA, CM and Tscm) were sorted on a BD FACS Aria III using CD3, CD45RA, CCR7 and CD95 staining. Bulk PBMC replicates and cell subsets were isolated from blood drawn at multiple timepoints before and after both primary and secondary immunization. Memory subsets were sorted on days 0, 15 and 45 and at 18 months after primary vaccination, and on days 0, 15 and 45 after the 30-year booster. To follow T-cell clones before and after primary and booster YFV17D yellow fever vaccination, bulk TCR alpha and beta repertoires were sequenced over time. Libraries from fractions with low cell numbers were prepared with the SMART-Seq v4 Ultra Low Input RNA kit. Two healthy male donors made up the cohort, one aged 18 to 29 years and the other aged 30 to 40 years. Study-wide conclusions, independent of this receptor: A small share of clonotypes was detected in both CD4 and CD8 compartments, with the overlap likely arising from convergent recombination. Computational filtering was needed because FACS-sorted repertoires could contain abundant contaminating clonotypes from the bulk population. The secondary T-cell response was found to be weaker but faster than the primary response, with a peak reached on day 5 rather than on day 15. Because the study included only a couple of donors, the extent to which the findings can be generalized is limited. After the booster, most clones that had expanded after primary vaccination were detected again (approximately 96% of CD4 and 88% of CD8), suggesting broad maintenance of memory. In the sorted memory subsets on day 0, nearly all of the vaccine-responding clonotypes fell below detection.

TCR cDNA was synthesized by 5'RACE template switching, which introduced a universal primer site and unique molecular identifiers. Priming of cDNA synthesis was performed from both the TCR alpha and TCR beta constant segments. Two PCR steps were used to amplify libraries, with sample barcodes and sequencing adapters being added in the second step. Libraries were sequenced on Illumina HiSeq 2500 (2x100 bp) or NovaSeq (2x150 bp). In the authors' own workflow: Reads were demultiplexed and collapsed into UMI consensus sequences with MIGEC, and V(D)J alignment was performed with MiXCR. Vaccine-responding clonotypes were defined with edgeR using replicate PBMC samples, requiring FDR below 0.01 and a log2 fold change above 5 up to day 15. CD4 or CD8 identity was assigned to each bulk clonotype according to whether the clonotype was present at higher abundance in the sequenced CD4 repertoire or the sequenced CD8 repertoire. Clonotype frequencies in memory subsets were weighted by FACS-sorted cell numbers to estimate each clone's distribution across memory phenotypes. TCRdb reworked the public reads: Q25 trimming with fastp, MiXCR clone assembly, productive beta chains retained. Rows matching on CDR3 protein sequence are summarized as one entry with the most common DNA and genes. TCRdb's processing, not the study's, gives the V and J calls here. The sample table shows under 5,000 distinct CDR3 sequences, and about 7.1% are seen once. The ten most abundant clones make up over 1.1% of the sample.

In light of the paper, this sample's treatment or condition label describes: live attenuated yellow fever vaccine strain. PBMCs were isolated from peripheral blood using a standard Ficoll-Paque protocol. RNA from sorted memory subsets was extracted with the RNeasy Micro Kit. This clonotype is judged medium-sized (0.01 to 0.1%). Base qualities were left out, and no much larger clone turns up one base away. The CDR3 sequence holds 13 residues, the cysteine and phenylalanine included. This entry keeps only the CDR3 DNA: 39 bases, framed from base 1. The germline ends are 11 bases apart after V is trimmed by 6 bases and J by 5 bases. Per the germline V gene, SGHTA is the CDR1 and FQGTGA is the CDR2.

The sequence derives from a man aged 30-40 years who received the YFV17D yellow fever vaccine. The V and J segments used are TRBV7-3 and TRBJ2-1, with no confidently assigned D gene. The material was PBMCs, either bulk or a sorted T-cell subset (CD4+, CD8+, memory, or dextramer-sorted; not recorded which), obtained 15 days after the yellow fever booster vaccination. The DNA sequence reads TGTGCCAGCAGGGGCCCTACCCACAATGAGCAGTTCTTC. It is translated as CASRGPTHNEQFF.